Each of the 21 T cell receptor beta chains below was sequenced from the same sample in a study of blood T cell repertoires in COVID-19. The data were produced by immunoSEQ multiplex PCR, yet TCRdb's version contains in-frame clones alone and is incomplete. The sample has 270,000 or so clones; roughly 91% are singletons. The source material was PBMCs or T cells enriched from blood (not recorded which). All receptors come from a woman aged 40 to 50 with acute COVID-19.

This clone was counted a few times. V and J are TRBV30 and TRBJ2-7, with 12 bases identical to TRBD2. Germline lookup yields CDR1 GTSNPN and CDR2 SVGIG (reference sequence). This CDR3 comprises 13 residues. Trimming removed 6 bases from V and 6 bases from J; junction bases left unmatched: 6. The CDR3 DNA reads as TGTGCCTGCCAACTAGCGGGAGGCCTCGAGCAGTACTTC. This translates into CACQLAGGLEQYF.

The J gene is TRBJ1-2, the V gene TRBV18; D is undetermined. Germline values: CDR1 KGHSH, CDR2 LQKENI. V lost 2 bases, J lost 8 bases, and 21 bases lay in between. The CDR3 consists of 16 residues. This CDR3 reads CASSPISGSAVGGYTF. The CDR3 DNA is TGTGCCAGCTCACCAATCTCTGGGAGCGCTGTAGGCGGCTACACCTTC.

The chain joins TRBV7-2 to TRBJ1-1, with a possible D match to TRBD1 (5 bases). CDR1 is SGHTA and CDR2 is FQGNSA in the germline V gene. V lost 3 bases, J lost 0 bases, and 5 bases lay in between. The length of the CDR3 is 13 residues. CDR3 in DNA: TGTGCCAGCAGCTTCAGGGTGAACACTGAAGCTTTCTTT. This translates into CASSFRVNTEAFF.

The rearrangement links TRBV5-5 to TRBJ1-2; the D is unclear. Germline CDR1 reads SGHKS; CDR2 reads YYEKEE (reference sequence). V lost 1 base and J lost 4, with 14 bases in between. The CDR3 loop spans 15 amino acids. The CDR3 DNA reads TGTGCCAGCAGCTTGAGTACTGGAGGAAGCTATGGCTACACCTTC. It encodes CASSLSTGGSYGYTF.

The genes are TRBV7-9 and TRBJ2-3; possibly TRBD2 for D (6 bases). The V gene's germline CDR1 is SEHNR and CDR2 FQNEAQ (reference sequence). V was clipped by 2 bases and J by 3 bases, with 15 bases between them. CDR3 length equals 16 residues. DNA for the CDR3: TGTGCCAGCAGCTTATCACGACTGACTAGTACAGATACGCAGTATTTT. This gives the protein CASSLSRLTSTDTQYF.

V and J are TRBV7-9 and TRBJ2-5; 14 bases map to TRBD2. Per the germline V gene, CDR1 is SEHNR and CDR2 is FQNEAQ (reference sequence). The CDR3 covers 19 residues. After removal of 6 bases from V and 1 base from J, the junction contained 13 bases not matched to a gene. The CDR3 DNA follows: TGTGCCAGCAGTTTCGGACTAGCGGGAGGAGGGGCCTTCCAAGAGACCCAGTACTTC. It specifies CASSFGLAGGGAFQETQYF.

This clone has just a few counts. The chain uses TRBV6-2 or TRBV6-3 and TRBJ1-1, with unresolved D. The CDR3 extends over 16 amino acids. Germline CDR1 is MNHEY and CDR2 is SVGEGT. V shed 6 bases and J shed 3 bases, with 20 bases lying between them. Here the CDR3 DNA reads TGTGCCAGCAGCTTTCAAGGTAATGTTCGGGACACTGAAGCTTTCTTT. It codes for CASSFQGNVRDTEAFF.

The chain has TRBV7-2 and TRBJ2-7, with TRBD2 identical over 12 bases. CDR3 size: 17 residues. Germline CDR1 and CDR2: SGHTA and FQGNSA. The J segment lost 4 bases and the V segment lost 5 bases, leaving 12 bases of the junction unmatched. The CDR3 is CASSPRTSGNVRYEQYF. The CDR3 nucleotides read TGTGCCAGCAGCCCACGGACTAGCGGGAATGTCAGGTACGAGCAGTACTTC.

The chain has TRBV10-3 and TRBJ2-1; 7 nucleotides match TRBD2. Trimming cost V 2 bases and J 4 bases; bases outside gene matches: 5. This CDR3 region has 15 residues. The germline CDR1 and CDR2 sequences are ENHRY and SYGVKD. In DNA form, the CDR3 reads TGTGCCATCAGTGAGGCGGGGGAGACGTACAATGAGCAGTTCTTC. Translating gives CAISEAGETYNEQFF.

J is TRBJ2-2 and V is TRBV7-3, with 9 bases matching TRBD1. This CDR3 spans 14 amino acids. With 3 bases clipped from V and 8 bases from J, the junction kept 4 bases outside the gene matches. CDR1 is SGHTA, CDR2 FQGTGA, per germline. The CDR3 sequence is CASSFTGGEGELFF. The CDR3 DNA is TGTGCCAGCAGCTTTACAGGGGGCGAGGGGGAGCTGTTTTTT.

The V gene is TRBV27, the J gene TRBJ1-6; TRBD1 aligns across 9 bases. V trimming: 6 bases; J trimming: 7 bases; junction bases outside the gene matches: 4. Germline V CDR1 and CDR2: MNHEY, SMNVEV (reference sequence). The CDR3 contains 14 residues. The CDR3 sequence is CASRPGQGNSPLHF. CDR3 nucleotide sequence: TGTGCCAGCAGGCCCGGACAGGGGAATTCACCCCTCCACTTT.

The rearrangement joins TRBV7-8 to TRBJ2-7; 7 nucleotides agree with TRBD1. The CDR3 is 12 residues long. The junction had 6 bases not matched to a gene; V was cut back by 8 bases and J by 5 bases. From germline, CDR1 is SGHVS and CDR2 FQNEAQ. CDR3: CASYRQGDEQYF. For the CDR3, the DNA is TGTGCCAGCTATCGTCAGGGGGACGAGCAGTACTTC.

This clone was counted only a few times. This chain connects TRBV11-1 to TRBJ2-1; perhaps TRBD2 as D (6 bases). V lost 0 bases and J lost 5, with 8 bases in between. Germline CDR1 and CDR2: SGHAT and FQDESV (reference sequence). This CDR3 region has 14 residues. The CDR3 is CASSLAGGHNEQFF. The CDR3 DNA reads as TGTGCCAGCAGCTTAGCGGGAGGCCACAATGAGCAGTTCTTC.

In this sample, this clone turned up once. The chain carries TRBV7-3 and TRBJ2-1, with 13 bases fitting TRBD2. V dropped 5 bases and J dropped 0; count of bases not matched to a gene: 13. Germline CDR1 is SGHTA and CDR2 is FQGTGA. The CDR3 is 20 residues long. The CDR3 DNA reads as TGTGCCAGCAGCCCCCTCGGACTAGCGGGGGCAACGAGCTCCTACAATGAGCAGTTCTTC. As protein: CASSPLGLAGATSSYNEQFF. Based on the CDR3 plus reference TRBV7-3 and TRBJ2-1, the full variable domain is GAGVSQTPSNKVTEKGKYVELRCDPISGHTALYWYRQSLGQGPEFLIYFQGTGAADDSGLPNDRFFAVRPEGSVSTLKIQRTERGDSAVYLCASSPLGLAGATSSYNEQFFGPGTRLTVL.

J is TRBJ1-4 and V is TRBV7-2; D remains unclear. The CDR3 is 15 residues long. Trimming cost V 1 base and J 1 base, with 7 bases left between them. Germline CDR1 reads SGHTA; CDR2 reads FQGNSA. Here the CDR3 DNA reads TGTGCCAGCAGCTTAGTTTCTTTAACTAATGAAAAACTGTTTTTT. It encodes CASSLVSLTNEKLFF. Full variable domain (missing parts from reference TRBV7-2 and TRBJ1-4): GAGVSQSPSNKVTEKGKDVELRCDPISGHTALYWYRQSLGQGLEFLIYFQGNSAPDKSGLPSDRFSAERTGGSVSTLTIQRTQQEDSAVYLCASSLVSLTNEKLFFGSGTQLSVL.

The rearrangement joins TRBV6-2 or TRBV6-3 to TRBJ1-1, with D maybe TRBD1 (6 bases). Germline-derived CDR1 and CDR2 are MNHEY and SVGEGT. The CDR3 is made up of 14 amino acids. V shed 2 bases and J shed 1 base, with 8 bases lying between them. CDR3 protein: CASSYRTANTEAFF. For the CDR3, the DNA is TGTGCCAGCAGTTACCGGACAGCGAACACTGAAGCTTTCTTT.

The DNA of the CDR3 is TGTGCCAGTGGGACAGGGGGCAGTCAGCCCCAGCATTTT. This translates into CASGTGGSQPQHF. J is TRBJ1-5 and V is TRBV19, with 12 nucleotides matching TRBD1. This CDR3 has 13 amino acids. The trim removed 8 bases at V and 6 bases at J, leaving 2 bases unmatched. CDR1 is LNHDA and CDR2 is SQIVND in the germline V gene (reference sequence).

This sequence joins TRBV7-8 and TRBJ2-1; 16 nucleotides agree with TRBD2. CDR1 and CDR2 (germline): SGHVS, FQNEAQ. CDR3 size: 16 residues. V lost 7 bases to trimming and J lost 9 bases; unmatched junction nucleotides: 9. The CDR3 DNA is TGTGCCAGCACCCAAGGGACTAGCGGGGGGGCGAGTGAGCAGTTCTTC. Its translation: CASTQGTSGGASEQFF.

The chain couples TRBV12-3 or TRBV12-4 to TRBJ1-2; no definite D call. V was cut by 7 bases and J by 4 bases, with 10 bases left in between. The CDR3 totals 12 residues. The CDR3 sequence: CASTSGGYGYTF. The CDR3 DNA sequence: TGTGCCAGCACCTCCGGTGGCTATGGCTACACCTTC.

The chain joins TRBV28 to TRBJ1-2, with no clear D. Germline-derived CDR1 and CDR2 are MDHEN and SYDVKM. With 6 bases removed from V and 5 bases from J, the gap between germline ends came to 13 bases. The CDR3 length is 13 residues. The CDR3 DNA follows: TGTGCCAGCAGCCCCCGCCCGAGATATGGCTACACCTTC. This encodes CASSPRPRYGYTF.

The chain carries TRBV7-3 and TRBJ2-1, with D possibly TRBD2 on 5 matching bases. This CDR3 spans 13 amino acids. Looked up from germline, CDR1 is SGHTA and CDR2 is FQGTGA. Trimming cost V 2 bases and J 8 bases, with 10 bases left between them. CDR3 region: CASSLGSRDEQFF. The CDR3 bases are TGTGCCAGCAGCTTAGGGAGTAGGGATGAGCAGTTCTTC.